This entry features one TCR beta chain sequence. Many counts were recorded for this clonotype. The antigen this receptor binds is unknown. The sample holds no much larger clone one base away, and base qualities are not on file. The data belong to a study of CD8+CD57+ T cells in acquired aplastic anemia listed by TCRdb under 2018. Regarding the study in general: On average, sorted CD4+ and CD8+ cells yielded roughly 3.4 ug of extracted DNA, with a range of roughly 0.18 to 27.4 ug. A CD8+CD57+ expansion meant a frequency higher than the mean frequency seen in healthy subjects.

Genomic DNA served as template for TCR beta VDJ combination and CDR3 sequence profiling. An Illumina HiSeq 2000 was the platform used for TCR repertoire sequencing. Turning to the authors' computational methods: Repertoire assessment relied on Simpson's diversity index, CDR3 size and DJ length profiles, and TRBV/TRBJ rearrangement plots. The immunodominant clone was defined as the most abundant DNA sequence in deep sequencing data. CDR3 amino acid sequences were screened for sharing across subjects and were compared with published repertoires and the VDJdb database. TCRdb took the public reads, trimmed them with fastp at Q25, ran MiXCR for clone calling and kept in-frame beta chains. Rows merge per CDR3 protein into single entries with the most common DNA and genes. TCRdb's processing, not the study's, gives the V and J calls here. The sample table records 180,000 or so distinct CDR3 sequences; around half of these occur just once. 1.1% of the sample goes to the ten largest clones.

Here is what the overall study found, with its caveats: CD8+ Simpson's diversity did not differ significantly between patients and healthy controls (P=0.060). Although twenty-nine CD8+ CDR3 sequences were shared by patients and controls, these sequences appeared highly expressed in patients and within the immunodominant clones of patients.

Patients chosen for sequencing had shown expansion of CD8+CD57+ cells by flow cytometry. Severe acquired aplastic anemia was diagnosed in all patients according to International Study of Aplastic Anemia and Agranulocytosis and Camitta criteria. No patient had received any therapy when blood was sampled. In the study, sorted CD4+ and CD8+ blood T cells from patients with severe aplastic anemia and from healthy subjects underwent deep sequencing of TCR repertoires. Patients were enrolled in the USA under clinicaltrials.gov protocols 00001620, 01623167, 00001397, 00071045, 00081523 and 00961064. Ficoll-Paque density gradient centrifugation was used to isolate peripheral blood mononuclear cells. Before DNA extraction, CD4+ and CD8+ T cells were sorted with FACS or magnetic beads. V has 0 bases trimmed and J has 4 bases trimmed; junction bases matching no gene number 5. The germline V gene gives CDR1 as SGHRS and CDR2 as YFSETQ. Its CDR3 holds 15 amino acids, cysteine through phenylalanine. The DNA shown is the 45-base CDR3, in frame from base 1.

Sequencing was carried out using sorted CD4+, CD8+, or CD8+CD57+ T cells (not recorded which) from PBMCs. The rearranged chain carries TRBV5-1 and TRBJ2-7, and 9 junctional nucleotides match TRBD1. The TCR sequence derives from a human donor with aplastic anemia. At the DNA level, the sequence is TGCGCCAGCAGCTTGGGAGGGACAGGGAGGTACGAGCAGTACTTC. Its product reads: CASSLGGTGRYEQYF.